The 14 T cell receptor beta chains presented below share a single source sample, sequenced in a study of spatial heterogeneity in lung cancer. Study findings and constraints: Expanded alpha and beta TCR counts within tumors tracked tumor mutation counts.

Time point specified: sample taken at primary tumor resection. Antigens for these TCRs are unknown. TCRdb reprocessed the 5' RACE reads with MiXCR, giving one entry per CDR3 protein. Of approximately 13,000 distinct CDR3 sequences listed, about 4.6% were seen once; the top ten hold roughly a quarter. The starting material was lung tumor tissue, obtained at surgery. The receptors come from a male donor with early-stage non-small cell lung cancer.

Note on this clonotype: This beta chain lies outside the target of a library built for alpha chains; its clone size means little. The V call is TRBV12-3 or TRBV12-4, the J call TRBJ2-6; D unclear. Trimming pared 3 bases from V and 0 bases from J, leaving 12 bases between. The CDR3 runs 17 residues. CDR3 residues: CASSFLVQFSGANVLTF. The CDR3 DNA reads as TGTGCCAGCAGTTTCTTGGTACAGTTCTCTGGGGCCAACGTCCTGACTTTC.

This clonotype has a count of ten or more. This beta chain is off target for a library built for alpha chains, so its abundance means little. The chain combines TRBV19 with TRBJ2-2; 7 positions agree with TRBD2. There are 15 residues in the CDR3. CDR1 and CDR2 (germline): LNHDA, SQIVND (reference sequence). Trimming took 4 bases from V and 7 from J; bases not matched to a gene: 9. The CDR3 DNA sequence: TGTGCCAGTAGTACTCTCGTGCGGGGGTACGGGGAGCTGTTTTTT. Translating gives CASSTLVRGYGELFF.

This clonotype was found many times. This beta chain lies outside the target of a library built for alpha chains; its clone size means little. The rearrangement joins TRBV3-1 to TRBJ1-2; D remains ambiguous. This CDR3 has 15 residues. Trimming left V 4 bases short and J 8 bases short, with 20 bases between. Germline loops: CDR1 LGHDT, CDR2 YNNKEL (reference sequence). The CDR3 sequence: CASSPEALLFGGYTF. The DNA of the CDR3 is TGTGCCAGCAGCCCCGAGGCCCTTTTGTTCGGGGGCTACACCTTC.

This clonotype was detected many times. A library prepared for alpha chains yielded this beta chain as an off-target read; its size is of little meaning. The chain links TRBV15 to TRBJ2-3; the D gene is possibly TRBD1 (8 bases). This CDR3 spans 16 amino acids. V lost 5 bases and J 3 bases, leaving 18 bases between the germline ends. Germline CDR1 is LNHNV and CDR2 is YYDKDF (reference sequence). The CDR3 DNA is TGTGCCACCAGCGGCCCACAGGGGGAGGGTACAGATACGCAGTATTTT. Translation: CATSGPQGEGTDTQYF.

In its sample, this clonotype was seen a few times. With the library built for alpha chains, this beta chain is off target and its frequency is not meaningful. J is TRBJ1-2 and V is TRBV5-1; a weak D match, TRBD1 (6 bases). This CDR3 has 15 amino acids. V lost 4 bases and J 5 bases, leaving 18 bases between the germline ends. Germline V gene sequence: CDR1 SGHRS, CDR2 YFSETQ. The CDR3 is CASSRRGSDQYGYTF. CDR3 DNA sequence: TGCGCCAGCAGCCGGAGGGGGAGCGATCAGTATGGCTACACCTTC.

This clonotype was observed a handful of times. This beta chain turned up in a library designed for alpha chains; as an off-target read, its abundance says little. This chain's CDR3 is CASSLFRGTEQYF. CDR3 sequence (DNA): TGTGCCAGCAGCTTGTTTAGGGGCACCGAGCAGTACTTC. This chain links TRBV3-1 with TRBJ2-7; a possible D gene is TRBD1 (5 bases). V was pared by 5 bases and J by 6 bases, with 14 bases between. This CDR3 has 13 amino acids. Germline-derived CDR1 and CDR2 are LGHDT and YNNKEL (reference sequence).

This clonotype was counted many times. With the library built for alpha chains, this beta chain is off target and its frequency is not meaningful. CDR3 loop: CASSSSGLRLQPQHF. The CDR3 DNA reads as TGTGCCAGCAGTTCCTCAGGGTTAAGGTTACAGCCCCAGCATTTT. The gene calls are TRBV27 and TRBJ1-5, with D possibly being TRBD1 (5 bases). Trimming pared 4 bases from V and 7 bases from J, leaving 17 bases between. Germline values: CDR1 MNHEY, CDR2 SMNVEV (reference sequence). The CDR3 loop spans 15 amino acids.

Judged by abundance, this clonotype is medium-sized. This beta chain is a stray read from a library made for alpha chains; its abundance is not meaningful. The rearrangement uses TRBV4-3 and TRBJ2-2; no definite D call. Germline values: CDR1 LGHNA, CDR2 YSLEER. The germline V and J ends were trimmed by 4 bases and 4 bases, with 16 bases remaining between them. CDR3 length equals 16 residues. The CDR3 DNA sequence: TGCGCCAGCAGCCGCGACTCTAGTTTTCTCACCGGGGAGCTGTTTTTT. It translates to CASSRDSSFLTGELFF.

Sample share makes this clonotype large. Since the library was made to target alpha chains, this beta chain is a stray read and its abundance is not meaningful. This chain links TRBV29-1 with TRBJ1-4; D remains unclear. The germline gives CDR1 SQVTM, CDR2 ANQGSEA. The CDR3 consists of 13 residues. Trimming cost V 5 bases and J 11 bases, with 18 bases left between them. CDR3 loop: CSVIPNSGEKLFF. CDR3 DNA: TGCAGCGTTATCCCAAACAGCGGGGAGAAACTGTTTTTT.

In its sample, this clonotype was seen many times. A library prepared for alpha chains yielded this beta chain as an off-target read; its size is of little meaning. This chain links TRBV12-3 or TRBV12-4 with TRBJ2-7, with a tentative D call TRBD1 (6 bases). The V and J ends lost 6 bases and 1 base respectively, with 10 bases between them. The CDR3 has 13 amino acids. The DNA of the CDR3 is TGTGCCAGCAGCAACAGGGCATCCTACGAGCAGTACTTC. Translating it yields CASSNRASYEQYF.

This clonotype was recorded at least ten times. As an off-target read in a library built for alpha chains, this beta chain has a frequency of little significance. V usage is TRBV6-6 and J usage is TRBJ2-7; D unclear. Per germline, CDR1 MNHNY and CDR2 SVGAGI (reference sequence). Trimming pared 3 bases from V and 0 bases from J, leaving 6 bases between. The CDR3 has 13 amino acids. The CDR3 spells CASSYEFSYEQYF. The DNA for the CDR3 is TGTGCCAGCAGTTATGAGTTCTCCTACGAGCAGTACTTC.

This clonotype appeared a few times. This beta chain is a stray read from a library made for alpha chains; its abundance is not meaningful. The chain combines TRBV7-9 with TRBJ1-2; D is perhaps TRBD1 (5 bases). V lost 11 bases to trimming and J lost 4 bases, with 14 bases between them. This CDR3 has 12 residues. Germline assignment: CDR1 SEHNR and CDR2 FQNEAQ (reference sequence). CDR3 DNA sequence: TGTGCCGGGTCCAGGGAAGGCTATGGCTACACCTTC. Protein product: CAGSREGYGYTF.

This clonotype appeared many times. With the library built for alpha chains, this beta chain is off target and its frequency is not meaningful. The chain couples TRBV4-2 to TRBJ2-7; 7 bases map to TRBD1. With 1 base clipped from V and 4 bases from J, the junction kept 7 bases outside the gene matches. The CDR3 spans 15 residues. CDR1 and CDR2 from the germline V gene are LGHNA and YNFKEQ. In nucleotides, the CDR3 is TGTGCCAGCAGCCAAGCCCCCAGGGGGATTTACGAGCAGTACTTC. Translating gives CASSQAPRGIYEQYF.

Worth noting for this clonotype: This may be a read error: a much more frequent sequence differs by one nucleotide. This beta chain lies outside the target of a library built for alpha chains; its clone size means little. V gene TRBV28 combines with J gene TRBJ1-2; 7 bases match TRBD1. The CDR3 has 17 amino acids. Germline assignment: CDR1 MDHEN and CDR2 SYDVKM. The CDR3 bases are TGTGCCAGCAGTCCTCCGGACAGGCGCTTTAACCCACGAAGGGGCATCTTC. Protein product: CASSPPDRRFNPRRGIF.